This TCR beta chain was sequenced in a study of PD-1 blockade in classical Hodgkin lymphoma. About this clone: No antigen is known for it.

Using immunoSEQ multiplex PCR, the repertoire was profiled, and TCRdb retains in-frame clones only, with some absent. The table has around 36,000 clones, 80% to 90% seen once. Germline CDR1 and CDR2: LNHDA and SQIVND (reference sequence). This CDR3 spans 14 amino acids. Trimming at V came to 6 bases and at J to 1 base, leaving 3 bases not matched to a gene. Study observations and caveats: Diminished baseline TCR diversity has been reported in newly diagnosed patients relative to healthy donors. Patients who responded completely had about the same baseline diversity as newly diagnosed patients. Some patients started nivolumab under 1 year after ASCT, and they were excluded.

Each patient experienced a relapse that followed autologous stem cell transplantation, and brentuximab vedotin exposure varied. The study recorded best responses of complete response, partial response or progressive disease. The receptor was isolated from a human donor with classical Hodgkin lymphoma. The rearrangement links TRBV19 to TRBJ2-1; 7 positions agree with TRBD1. The input for sequencing was peripheral blood mononuclear cells (PBMCs), taken at baseline. In DNA, the CDR3 is TGTGCCAGTAGCCCCAGGGGGTCCTACAATGAGCAGTTCTTC. Translated, it gives CASSPRGSYNEQFF.